Listed below are T cell receptor beta chains from one sample, sequenced in a study of blood T cell repertoires in COVID-19. The repertoire was sequenced with immunoSEQ multiplex PCR; TCRdb's copy has only in-frame clones and lacks some. The sample carries fewer than 200,000 clones, 70% to 90% recorded once. The sequenced sample consisted of peripheral blood. The receptors were sampled from a young man who had recovered from COVID-19. CDR3s include the opening cysteine and the closing phenylalanine or tryptophan. D genes are given only for firm matches. Size values are once, few and many counts, or a class for expanded clones, and some rows have none.

abundance: -; v_gene: TRBV13; j_gene: TRBJ2-5; d_gene: TRBD2; CDR3nt: TGTGCCAGCAGCTTCCGGACTAGCGGGAGAGAAGAGGGCGGGGAGACCCAGTACTTC; CDR3aa: CASSFRTSGREEGGETQYF
abundance: -; v_gene: TRBV30; j_gene: TRBJ1-1; d_gene: -; CDR3nt: TGTGCCTGGAGGCCGCGGGGATCGGGCACTGAAGCTTTCTTT; CDR3aa: CAWRPRGSGTEAFF
abundance: -; v_gene: TRBV28; j_gene: TRBJ1-6; d_gene: -; CDR3nt: TGTGCCAGTGACCTGGGCGTCGCCTATAATTCACCCCTCCACTTT; CDR3aa: CASDLGVAYNSPLHF
abundance: -; v_gene: TRBV5-1; j_gene: TRBJ1-2; d_gene: -; CDR3nt: TGCGCCAGCAGCCTGCGGGCCTTCTCAAACTATGGCTACACCTTC; CDR3aa: CASSLRAFSNYGYTF
abundance: once; v_gene: TRBV11-3; j_gene: TRBJ2-3; d_gene: TRBD2; CDR3nt: TGTGCCAGCAGGATGACTAGCGGGGGGACAGATACGCAGTATTTT; CDR3aa: CASRMTSGGTDTQYF
abundance: -; v_gene: TRBV27; j_gene: TRBJ2-3; d_gene: TRBD2; CDR3nt: TGTGCCAGCAGCGGACTAGCGGGAGGGCCTACTGGGACAGATACGCAGTATTTT; CDR3aa: CASSGLAGGPTGTDTQYF
abundance: -; v_gene: TRBV28; j_gene: TRBJ2-3; d_gene: TRBD1; CDR3nt: TGTGCCAGCAGTTTAGACAGGGAAAGCACAGATACGCAGTATTTT; CDR3aa: CASSLDRESTDTQYF
abundance: -; v_gene: TRBV7-2; j_gene: TRBJ1-2; d_gene: -; CDR3nt: TGTGCCAGCAGCTTAGACACTAACTATGGCTACACCTTC; CDR3aa: CASSLDTNYGYTF
abundance: -; v_gene: TRBV7-9; j_gene: TRBJ1-2; d_gene: TRBD1; CDR3nt: TGTGCCAGCAGCTTGACAGGGGCTTCCTATGGCTACACCTTC; CDR3aa: CASSLTGASYGYTF
abundance: -; v_gene: TRBV6-1; j_gene: TRBJ2-7; d_gene: TRBD2; CDR3nt: TGTGCCAGCAGTGTTACTAGCGGTAAGACCCCCTACGAGCAGTACTTC; CDR3aa: CASSVTSGKTPYEQYF
abundance: -; v_gene: TRBV9; j_gene: TRBJ2-6; d_gene: TRBD1; CDR3nt: TGTGCCAGCAGCGTAGCTTTCCGGGACAGGTCGATTGCTGGGGCCAACGTCCTGACTTTC; CDR3aa: CASSVAFRDRSIAGANVLTF
abundance: -; v_gene: TRBV27; j_gene: TRBJ2-3; d_gene: -; CDR3nt: TGTGCCAGCAGATCCCCTAATACAGATACGCAGTATTTT; CDR3aa: CASRSPNTDTQYF
abundance: -; v_gene: TRBV9; j_gene: TRBJ1-2; d_gene: -; CDR3nt: TGTGCCAGCAGCGTAGAAGCGGGCATCGGCTACACCTTC; CDR3aa: CASSVEAGIGYTF
abundance: -; v_gene: TRBV28; j_gene: TRBJ2-7; d_gene: -; CDR3nt: TGTGCCAGCAGTTCCACCGACAGGCATGGCTACGAGCAGTACTTC; CDR3aa: CASSSTDRHGYEQYF
abundance: -; v_gene: TRBV7-9; j_gene: TRBJ2-7; d_gene: -; CDR3nt: TGTGCCAGCAGTTTACCGGGAGACTACGAGCAGTACTTC; CDR3aa: CASSLPGDYEQYF
abundance: -; v_gene: TRBV7-8; j_gene: TRBJ2-2; d_gene: TRBD1; CDR3nt: TGTGCCAGCAGCTTAATAGGTCAGGGGGCCGCCGGGGAGCTGTTTTTT; CDR3aa: CASSLIGQGAAGELFF
abundance: -; v_gene: TRBV28; j_gene: TRBJ1-2; d_gene: -; CDR3nt: TGTGCCAGCAGCCCGACCCTGGGGGGATTTATCTATGGCTACACCTTC; CDR3aa: CASSPTLGGFIYGYTF
abundance: few; v_gene: TRBV10-1; j_gene: TRBJ2-7; d_gene: TRBD1; CDR3nt: TGCGCCAGCAGTGGCCGGTTGGACAGGGGGACCTACGAGCAGTACTTC; CDR3aa: CASSGRLDRGTYEQYF
abundance: -; v_gene: TRBV27; j_gene: TRBJ1-6; d_gene: TRBD1; CDR3nt: TGTGCCAGCTCCGGGACAGGGAATTCACCCCTCCACTTT; CDR3aa: CASSGTGNSPLHF
abundance: once; v_gene: TRBV6-5; j_gene: TRBJ1-1; d_gene: -; CDR3nt: TGTGCCAGCAGTTACGAAGACAGCCCGAACACTGAAGCTTTCTTT; CDR3aa: CASSYEDSPNTEAFF
abundance: -; v_gene: TRBV29-1; j_gene: TRBJ2-1; d_gene: TRBD2; CDR3nt: TGCAGCGTTGAAGATAGGTTCAGGCGGGGGGGAAATGAGCAGTTCTTC; CDR3aa: CSVEDRFRRGGNEQFF
abundance: -; v_gene: TRBV25-1; j_gene: TRBJ1-2; d_gene: -; CDR3nt: TGTGCCAGCGAGGGGGGGATCCCAAGCCATAACTATGGCTACACCTTC; CDR3aa: CASEGGIPSHNYGYTF
abundance: -; v_gene: TRBV10-3; j_gene: TRBJ2-2; d_gene: -; CDR3nt: TGTGCCATCAGTGAGTCGCCCCTCCGCCGGGACTCCAAGAACACCGGGGAGCTGTTTTTT; CDR3aa: CAISESPLRRDSKNTGELFF
abundance: -; v_gene: TRBV6-5; j_gene: TRBJ1-3; d_gene: -; CDR3nt: TGTGCCACCTCACCGGACAGCAACTCTGGAAACACCATATATTTT; CDR3aa: CATSPDSNSGNTIYF
abundance: -; v_gene: TRBV6-5; j_gene: TRBJ1-4; d_gene: -; CDR3nt: TGTGCCAGCAGTCTTCAGGGAGGTATTGAAAAACTGTTTTTT; CDR3aa: CASSLQGGIEKLFF
abundance: -; v_gene: TRBV5-1; j_gene: TRBJ1-2; d_gene: -; CDR3nt: TGCGCCAGCAGCCTACGAACCCCAGGGGAGAACCTTAACTATGGCTACACCTTC; CDR3aa: CASSLRTPGENLNYGYTF
abundance: -; v_gene: TRBV24-1; j_gene: TRBJ2-1; d_gene: TRBD2; CDR3nt: TGTGCCACCAGTGACCCGACTAGCGGTTTATTCAGGACCTACAATGAGCAGTTCTTC; CDR3aa: CATSDPTSGLFRTYNEQFF
abundance: -; v_gene: TRBV6-5; j_gene: TRBJ2-7; d_gene: TRBD2; CDR3nt: TGTGCCAGCCTTGGACTAGCGGGAGGATACTACGAGCAGTACTTC; CDR3aa: CASLGLAGGYYEQYF
abundance: -; v_gene: TRBV24-1; j_gene: TRBJ2-2; d_gene: TRBD2; CDR3nt: TGTGCCACCGGGGGGGATGGCACCGGGGAGCTGTTTTTT; CDR3aa: CATGGDGTGELFF
abundance: once; v_gene: TRBV7-2; j_gene: TRBJ2-7; d_gene: -; CDR3nt: TGTGCCAGCAGCCCCTCCGGACTGACCTCCTACGAGCAGTACTTC; CDR3aa: CASSPSGLTSYEQYF
abundance: once; v_gene: TRBV27; j_gene: TRBJ2-7; d_gene: -; CDR3nt: TGTGCCAGCAGCCCCGACTACCCGTCCTACGAGCAGTACTTC; CDR3aa: CASSPDYPSYEQYF
abundance: -; v_gene: TRBV24-1; j_gene: TRBJ1-1; d_gene: -; CDR3nt: TGTGCCACCAGTGATTCATACGGGGGTACTGAAGCTTTCTTT; CDR3aa: CATSDSYGGTEAFF
abundance: -; v_gene: TRBV10-3; j_gene: TRBJ2-7; d_gene: -; CDR3nt: TGTGCCACCACTAACGGTCTTGCCTACGAGCAGTACTTC; CDR3aa: CATTNGLAYEQYF
abundance: once; v_gene: TRBV19; j_gene: TRBJ2-3; d_gene: -; CDR3nt: TGTGCCAGTAGCAGGAGCGGGTCCTATAGCACAGATACGCAGTATTTT; CDR3aa: CASSRSGSYSTDTQYF
abundance: -; v_gene: TRBV7-9; j_gene: TRBJ2-7; d_gene: TRBD1; CDR3nt: TGTGCCAGCAGCTTGGGACAGACCTCCTACGAGCAGTACTTC; CDR3aa: CASSLGQTSYEQYF
abundance: -; v_gene: TRBV7-9; j_gene: TRBJ2-7; d_gene: TRBD1; CDR3nt: TGTGCCAGCAGCTTGGCGACAGGGGCCATAGAACCCTACTTC; CDR3aa: CASSLATGAIEPYF
abundance: -; v_gene: TRBV15; j_gene: TRBJ1-5; d_gene: TRBD1; CDR3nt: TGTGCCACCAGCAGAGCTCCGGGACAGGGCAATCAGCCCCAGCATTTT; CDR3aa: CATSRAPGQGNQPQHF
abundance: once; v_gene: TRBV18; j_gene: TRBJ1-2; d_gene: TRBD1; CDR3nt: TGTGCCAGCTCACCTCGGACAGGGGATGGCTACACCTTC; CDR3aa: CASSPRTGDGYTF
abundance: -; v_gene: TRBV6-6; j_gene: TRBJ2-1; d_gene: TRBD2; CDR3nt: TGTGCCAGCAGTCAACCACTAGCGGGAGCTAGCAATGAGCAGTTCTTC; CDR3aa: CASSQPLAGASNEQFF
abundance: -; v_gene: TRBV28; j_gene: TRBJ1-2; d_gene: -; CDR3nt: TGTGCCAGCAGGACAGGATCTTATGGCTACACCTTC; CDR3aa: CASRTGSYGYTF
abundance: -; v_gene: TRBV4-2; j_gene: TRBJ2-5; d_gene: TRBD1; CDR3nt: TGTGCCAGCAGCCCCCCGACAGGGGGGAGAGAGACCCAGTACTTC; CDR3aa: CASSPPTGGRETQYF
abundance: -; v_gene: TRBV5-4; j_gene: TRBJ1-3; d_gene: TRBD1; CDR3nt: TGTGCCAGCAGCTTTTCAGGGGGTGGAAACACCATATATTTT; CDR3aa: CASSFSGGGNTIYF
abundance: -; v_gene: TRBV30; j_gene: TRBJ1-4; d_gene: -; CDR3nt: TGTGCCTGGGGAGACCCTTCCTCGGGGGAAAAACTGTTTTTT; CDR3aa: CAWGDPSSGEKLFF
abundance: -; v_gene: TRBV4-3; j_gene: TRBJ2-7; d_gene: TRBD1; CDR3nt: TGCGCCAGCAGCCAAGCCGGGACAGGGGGGGAAGAGCAGTACTTC; CDR3aa: CASSQAGTGGEEQYF
abundance: -; v_gene: TRBV12-5; j_gene: TRBJ1-2; d_gene: TRBD1; CDR3nt: TGTGCTAGTGGTTTGGCACAGGGGCTTGGCTACACCTTC; CDR3aa: CASGLAQGLGYTF
abundance: -; v_gene: TRBV4-3; j_gene: TRBJ2-3; d_gene: TRBD1; CDR3nt: TGCGCCAGCAGCCAAGGGACAGGGGCGAACACAGATACGCAGTATTTT; CDR3aa: CASSQGTGANTDTQYF
abundance: -; v_gene: TRBV30; j_gene: TRBJ2-1; d_gene: -; CDR3nt: TGTGCCTGGAGTCCTCCGAGGGTAGCGGCCCCCTACAATGAGCAGTTCTTC; CDR3aa: CAWSPPRVAAPYNEQFF
abundance: -; v_gene: TRBV19; j_gene: TRBJ2-7; d_gene: TRBD1; CDR3nt: TGTGCCAGTAGGGTACAGGGGACCGCCGAGCAGTACTTC; CDR3aa: CASRVQGTAEQYF
abundance: -; v_gene: TRBV27; j_gene: TRBJ1-1; d_gene: TRBD1; CDR3nt: TGTGCCAGCCGGAGGGGGGACAGGGGGATATCTGAAGCTTTCTTT; CDR3aa: CASRRGDRGISEAFF
abundance: -; v_gene: TRBV6-1; j_gene: TRBJ2-5; d_gene: TRBD1; CDR3nt: TGTGCCAGCAGTGAAAGCGGCAGGGGGCGAGAGACCCAGTACTTC; CDR3aa: CASSESGRGRETQYF
abundance: -; v_gene: TRBV7-2; j_gene: TRBJ2-7; d_gene: TRBD1; CDR3nt: TGTGCCAGCAGCACCAACAGGGGTAGGTTCTACGAGCAGTACTTC; CDR3aa: CASSTNRGRFYEQYF
abundance: once; v_gene: TRBV24-1; j_gene: TRBJ2-2; d_gene: TRBD1; CDR3nt: TGTGCCACCAGTGACTCCGGACAGGGGAACACCGGGGAGCTGTTTTTT; CDR3aa: CATSDSGQGNTGELFF
abundance: few; v_gene: TRBV4-3; j_gene: TRBJ2-1; d_gene: -; CDR3nt: TGCGCCAGCAGCGCTCAAGCCGCGAGCTCCTACAATGAGCAGTTCTTC; CDR3aa: CASSAQAASSYNEQFF
abundance: -; v_gene: TRBV29-1; j_gene: TRBJ2-1; d_gene: TRBD2; CDR3nt: TGCAGCGTTGAAGATTCCCGAGGACTAGCGGGAGTTGGTGAGCAGTTCTTC; CDR3aa: CSVEDSRGLAGVGEQFF
abundance: -; v_gene: TRBV18; j_gene: TRBJ1-2; d_gene: TRBD1; CDR3nt: TGTGCCAGCTCACAACAGACAGGGAGCTATGGCTACACCTTC; CDR3aa: CASSQQTGSYGYTF
abundance: -; v_gene: TRBV5-4; j_gene: TRBJ2-7; d_gene: -; CDR3nt: TGTGCCAGCAGCTTGGGGCACGACGAGCAGTACTTC; CDR3aa: CASSLGHDEQYF
abundance: -; v_gene: TRBV4-3; j_gene: TRBJ2-6; d_gene: -; CDR3nt: TGCGCCAGCAGCCAAGACACCCACACTGGGGCCAACGTCCTGACTTTC; CDR3aa: CASSQDTHTGANVLTF